The 14 T cell receptor beta chains presented below share a single source sample, sequenced in a study of T cells in Graves' hyperthyroidism and ophthalmopathy. Amplified TCR beta CDR3 regions came from RNA transcripts. The HTBI primer set served for first-round RT-PCR of the TCR CDR3. TCRdb re-derived calls from the multiplex PCR reads in MiXCR, one entry per CDR3 protein. The data show 550,000 to 650,000 distinct CDR3 sequences, 11% to 15% seen once. Sequenced sample: blood. These receptors were taken from a middle-aged woman with Graves' hyperthyroidism.

This clonotype was counted ten times or more. This chain links TRBV28 with TRBJ2-3, with D tentatively TRBD2 (5 bases). This CDR3 has 16 amino acids. Germline CDR1 is MDHEN and CDR2 is SYDVKM. The germline V and J ends were trimmed by 6 bases and 0 bases, with 16 bases remaining between them. The CDR3 loop is CASRASFSSSTDTQYF. In DNA, the CDR3 is TGTGCCAGCAGAGCTAGCTTTTCATCTAGCACAGATACGCAGTATTTT.

This clonotype was picked up a small number of times. The genes are TRBV5-1 and TRBJ1-2, with 10 bases aligning to TRBD1. The CDR3 has 15 amino acids. The germline gives CDR1 SGHRS, CDR2 YFSETQ. J lost 7 bases, V lost 3 bases, and 9 bases had no gene match. Here the CDR3 reads CASSWTGTGDGGYTF. The DNA for the CDR3 is TGCGCCAGCAGCTGGACCGGGACAGGGGATGGTGGCTACACCTTC.

This clonotype was detected ten times or more. CDR3 residues: CASSQDLLSREQFF. The CDR3 nucleotides read TGCGCCAGCAGCCAAGATCTCTTGAGTCGGGAGCAGTTCTTC. J is TRBJ2-1 and V is TRBV4-1; unclear D gene. Trimming shortened V by 0 bases and J by 10 bases, and 13 bases separated the two germline ends. Per the germline V gene, CDR1 is MGHRA and CDR2 is YSYEKL. The CDR3 loop spans 14 amino acids.

This clonotype came up many times. V is TRBV2 and J is TRBJ2-1; TRBD1 is a possible D gene (7 bases). Germline V gene data show CDR1 as SNHLY and CDR2 as FYNNEI. The CDR3 loop spans 14 amino acids. The ends were cut back, 3 bases at V and 8 bases at J, with 14 bases in the middle. CDR3 in amino acids: CASSDAGGSDEQFF. In DNA, the CDR3 is TGTGCCAGCAGTGACGCAGGGGGGTCCGATGAGCAGTTCTTC.

This clonotype turned up a few times. V and J are TRBV24-1 and TRBJ2-3; tentatively, D is TRBD2 (5 bases). Germline CDR1 is KGHDR and CDR2 is SFDVKD. Trimming left V 5 bases short and J 3 bases short, with 11 bases between. CDR3 size: 14 residues. CDR3 coding DNA: TGTGCCACCAGTGTAGAGGGTAGGACAGATACGCAGTATTTT. Translation: CATSVEGRTDTQYF.

This clonotype was counted many times. The CDR3 spells CASSPSPKRPQAFF. CDR3 sequence (DNA): TGTGCCAGCAGTCCCTCCCCGAAACGTCCCCAAGCTTTCTTT. V and J are TRBV28 and TRBJ1-1; D gene unclear. The germline CDR1 and CDR2 sequences are MDHEN and SYDVKM. The V gene lost 5 bases and the J gene lost 9 bases, with 19 bases spanning the gap. The CDR3 runs 14 residues.

The table lists this clonotype with a few counts. The V gene is TRBV5-6, the J gene TRBJ1-1, with no clear D. The CDR3 is 16 amino acids. The germline CDR1 and CDR2 sequences are SGHDT and YYEEEE. The germline V and J ends were trimmed by 0 bases and 5 bases, with 17 bases remaining between them. This CDR3 reads CASSLVLGLAGTEAFF. The CDR3 DNA reads TGTGCCAGCAGCTTGGTATTGGGCCTCGCGGGGACTGAAGCTTTCTTT.

At least ten counts were recorded for this clonotype. The rearrangement links TRBV30 to TRBJ1-1, with D unresolved. V was trimmed by 0 bases and J by 1 base, leaving 6 bases between them. Germline V lookup: CDR1 GTSNPN, CDR2 SVGIG (reference sequence). CDR3 length equals 13 residues. CDR3 sequence: CAWSVGKNTEAFF. CDR3 nucleotides: TGTGCCTGGAGTGTTGGGAAGAACACTGAAGCTTTCTTT.

V gene TRBV4-2 combines with J gene TRBJ2-5; D is ambiguous. The ends were cut back, 1 base at V and 14 bases at J, with 17 bases in the middle. The CDR3 has 13 amino acids. Germline V gives CDR1 LGHNA, CDR2 YNFKEQ. As DNA, the CDR3 is TGTGCCAGCAGCCAAGTAAGGGCGGCTAACATTTACTTC. Translating it yields CASSQVRAANIYF.

This clonotype was counted ten times or more. The chain combines TRBV2 with TRBJ2-5; TRBD1 agrees at 9 bases. With V trimmed by 1 base and J by 5 bases, 5 bases remained unmatched. The CDR3 is 15 residues long. In germline, CDR1 is SNHLY, CDR2 FYNNEI. The CDR3 here is CASSEGTGGWETQYF. The CDR3 DNA is TGTGCCAGCAGTGAAGGTACAGGGGGCTGGGAGACCCAGTACTTC.

This clonotype was seen repeatedly, ten times or more. The chain employs TRBV29-1 and TRBJ2-7, with TRBD2 identical over 11 bases. The CDR3 spans 14 residues. CDR1 and CDR2 (germline): SQVTM, ANQGSEA. V was pared by 7 bases and J by 3 bases, with 8 bases of the junction left unmatched. CDR3 bases: TGCAGCGGCGGGACTAGCGGAAGTTACTACGAGCAGTACTTC. Amino acid sequence: CSGGTSGSYYEQYF.

The chain combines TRBV20-1 with TRBJ2-3; D gene uncertain. The germline gives CDR1 DFQATT, CDR2 SNEGSKA (reference sequence). This CDR3 has 15 residues. CDR3 sequence (DNA): TGCAGCCCCATTGAAAGCTACCTCCGACCAGATACGCAGTATTTT. Protein: CSPIESYLRPDTQYF.

Many counts were recorded for this clonotype. The chain uses TRBV18 and TRBJ1-1; D remains unclear. The CDR3 contains 16 residues. Germline assignment: CDR1 KGHSH and CDR2 LQKENI. Trimming left V 3 bases short and J 8 bases short, with 22 bases between. DNA for the CDR3: TGTGCCAGCTCACCTGGAATTCAGGACCGATCGGTCGAAGCTTTCTTT. It translates to CASSPGIQDRSVEAFF.

This clonotype was detected only a few times. V gene TRBV29-1 combines with J gene TRBJ2-2; no clear D gene. Germline CDR1 is SQVTM and CDR2 is ANQGSEA. V lost 5 bases to trimming and J lost 4 bases, with 11 bases between them. The CDR3 has 13 residues. For the CDR3, the DNA is TGCAGCGTTCGACACGCCGGCACCGGGGAGCTGTTTTTT. This sequence encodes CSVRHAGTGELFF.